The rows below give T cell receptor beta chains drawn from one sample of a study of blood T cell repertoires in COVID-19. TCRdb's copy holds only in-frame clones and misses some; the assay was immunoSEQ multiplex PCR. Of fewer than 100,000 clones in the sample, 86% were seen once. Sequencing used peripheral blood. The origin of the receptors is a man aged 55 to 70 with acute or convalescent COVID-19. Both conserved end residues are part of each CDR3. The D gene is left open where the match is weak. Some rows have no size entry. The others give once, few or many, or a class for an expanded clone.

V	J	size	D	CDR3	DNA
TRBV10-3	TRBJ2-1	-	-	CAIKGQLLSYNEQFF	TGTGCCATCAAAGGACAACTCCTCTCCTACAATGAGCAGTTCTTC
TRBV4-3	TRBJ1-6	-	-	CASSQVRGGAGNSPLHF	TGCGCCAGCAGCCAAGTAAGGGGGGGCGCGGGGAATTCACCCCTCCACTTT
TRBV5-4	TRBJ2-5	-	-	CASSDGTSQETQYF	TGTGCCAGCAGCGATGGGACTTCCCAAGAGACCCAGTACTTC
TRBV10-3	TRBJ1-2	once	-	CAISEGGQRQGYTF	TGTGCCATCAGTGAAGGAGGCCAAAGGCAGGGCTACACCTTC
TRBV30	TRBJ2-3	-	TRBD2	CAWSISGGPTDTQYF	TGTGCCTGGAGCATAAGCGGGGGACCCACAGATACGCAGTATTTT
TRBV3-1/TRBV3-2	TRBJ2-1	-	-	CASSQGLGVGLLGNEQFF	TGTGCCAGCAGCCAAGGACTAGGGGTTGGGTTGTTGGGCAATGAGCAGTTCTTC
TRBV5-1	TRBJ2-3	-	-	CASSLAGNTDTQYF	TGCGCCAGCAGCTTGGCGGGGAACACAGATACGCAGTATTTT
TRBV5-8	TRBJ2-2	-	-	CASRLWVGTGELFF	TGTGCCAGCAGACTGTGGGTCGGGACCGGGGAGCTGTTTTTT
TRBV19	TRBJ1-5	-	TRBD1	CASSTRTGISNQPQHF	TGTGCCAGTAGTACCCGGACAGGAATTAGCAATCAGCCCCAGCATTTT
TRBV5-8	TRBJ1-1	-	-	CASSLVGTANTEAFF	TGTGCCAGCAGCTTGGTGGGCACCGCGAACACTGAAGCTTTCTTT
TRBV4-1	TRBJ1-2	-	TRBD1	CASSQAGQGTYGYTF	TGCGCCAGCAGCCAAGCGGGACAGGGCACCTATGGCTACACCTTC
TRBV10-2	TRBJ2-3	few	TRBD2	CASSEYSGGTDTQYF	TGCGCCAGCAGTGAGTATAGCGGGGGCACAGATACGCAGTATTTT
TRBV9	TRBJ2-7	few	TRBD2	CASSVGGGGPYEQYF	TGTGCCAGCAGCGTAGGTGGCGGGGGACCCTACGAGCAGTACTTC
TRBV6-2/TRBV6-3	TRBJ2-5	-	-	CASSYTGSETQYF	TGTGCCAGCAGTTATACAGGGTCGGAGACCCAGTACTTC
TRBV18	TRBJ1-4	-	-	CASSPPSGVEKLFF	TGTGCCAGCTCACCACCGTCCGGGGTGGAAAAACTGTTTTTT
TRBV5-5	TRBJ2-3	-	-	CASSFGGFTDTQYF	TGTGCCAGCAGCTTCGGGGGATTTACAGATACGCAGTATTTT
TRBV5-1	TRBJ1-1	-	-	CASSLDLPGNTEAFF	TGCGCCAGCAGCTTGGATCTTCCGGGGAACACTGAAGCTTTCTTT
TRBV7-2	TRBJ2-7	-	TRBD2	CASSFNSGGPFSYEQYF	TGTGCCAGCAGCTTCAACAGCGGGGGGCCCTTCTCCTACGAGCAGTACTTC
TRBV5-1	TRBJ2-1	-	-	CASSLLRGSYNEQFF	TGCGCCAGCAGCTTGTTGCGGGGCTCTTACAATGAGCAGTTCTTC
TRBV5-4	TRBJ2-3	-	TRBD2	CASSLLREWGTQYF	TGTGCCAGCAGCTTGTTGCGGGAGTGGGGTACGCAGTATTTT
TRBV6-5	TRBJ2-7	-	-	CASSRPSSTGEQYF	TGTGCCAGCAGTCGACCCTCTAGTACGGGCGAGCAGTACTTC
TRBV10-3	TRBJ1-2	-	-	CASRTANYGYTF	TGTGCCAGTAGGACAGCTAACTATGGCTACACCTTC
TRBV7-6	TRBJ1-4	-	-	CASSLAGSSNEKLFF	TGTGCCAGCAGCTTAGCGGGCAGTTCTAATGAAAAACTGTTTTTT
TRBV7-9	TRBJ2-7	-	-	CASSPTLRTGEQYF	TGTGCCAGCAGCCCTACACTTCGTACGGGGGAGCAGTACTTC
TRBV19	TRBJ2-5	few	TRBD1	CASSIGGTVRETQYF	TGTGCCAGTAGTATAGGTGGGACAGTCAGAGAGACCCAGTACTTC
TRBV4-3	TRBJ2-2	-	-	CASSQDGTLTGELFF	TGCGCCAGCAGCCAAGATGGGACACTTACCGGGGAGCTGTTTTTT
TRBV5-6	TRBJ2-1	-	TRBD2	CASSLVSAGVYNEQFF	TGTGCCAGCAGCTTGGTATCTGCGGGAGTTTACAATGAGCAGTTCTTC
TRBV6-5	TRBJ1-1	few	TRBD1	CASIGYRQGRLEAFF	TGTGCCAGCATTGGTTATCGACAGGGGAGACTTGAAGCTTTCTTT
TRBV7-2	TRBJ2-7	-	-	CASSLVASSYEQYF	TGTGCCAGCAGCTTAGTCGCCAGCTCCTACGAGCAGTACTTC
TRBV6-1	TRBJ1-5	-	-	CASSGAGGNQPQHF	TGTGCCAGCAGTGGAGCAGGGGGCAATCAGCCCCAGCATTTT
TRBV6-2/TRBV6-3	TRBJ2-3	-	-	CASSPRQRSTDTQYF	TGTGCCAGCAGCCCCCGGCAGAGGAGCACAGATACGCAGTATTTT
TRBV7-2	TRBJ2-2	-	-	CASSWGGNTGELFF	TGTGCCAGCAGCTGGGGCGGGAACACCGGGGAGCTGTTTTTT
TRBV7-2	TRBJ2-7	-	-	CASSLVSLSSYEQYF	TGTGCCAGCAGCTTAGTTAGCCTAAGCTCCTACGAGCAGTACTTC
TRBV19	TRBJ1-1	-	TRBD1	CASSTQGARDTEAFF	TGTGCCAGTAGTACCCAGGGGGCGCGGGACACTGAAGCTTTCTTT
TRBV15	TRBJ1-4	-	-	CATSRVGDEKLFF	TGTGCCACCAGCAGAGTCGGGGATGAAAAACTGTTTTTT
TRBV10-3	TRBJ2-3	-	TRBD1	CAIRTTGGGTDTQYF	TGTGCCATCAGGACAACAGGGGGCGGCACAGATACGCAGTATTTT
TRBV19	TRBJ2-3	-	TRBD2	CASKVGGPEWTDTQYF	TGTGCCAGCAAGGTGGGAGGGCCGGAGTGGACAGATACGCAGTATTTT
TRBV12-5	TRBJ1-2	-	TRBD1	CASGLSGQGANYGYTF	TGTGCTAGTGGTTTGTCAGGACAGGGTGCTAACTATGGCTACACCTTC
TRBV6-5	TRBJ1-6	-	TRBD1	CASRDPGGYNSPLHF	TGTGCCAGCAGAGACCCAGGGGGCTATAATTCACCCCTCCACTTT
TRBV19	TRBJ2-2	-	TRBD2	CASSIGLAANTGELFF	TGTGCCAGTAGTATTGGACTAGCGGCTAACACCGGGGAGCTGTTTTTT
TRBV11-2	TRBJ2-7	-	TRBD2	CASSRPRGGGAYEQYF	TGTGCCAGCAGCCGACCCAGGGGCGGGGGGGCCTACGAGCAGTACTTC
TRBV13	TRBJ2-5	-	-	CASSLWRGQPQETQYF	TGTGCCAGCAGCTTATGGAGGGGGCAACCCCAAGAGACCCAGTACTTC
TRBV6-6	TRBJ1-2	-	TRBD1	CASRQGGNYGYTF	TGTGCCAGCAGACAGGGGGGTAACTATGGCTACACCTTC
TRBV19	TRBJ1-2	once	-	CASSTGAGSNYGYTF	TGTGCCAGTAGTACGGGAGCAGGTTCTAACTATGGCTACACCTTC
TRBV30	TRBJ2-3	-	TRBD1	CAWSALGQGTDTQYF	TGTGCCTGGAGCGCGTTAGGACAGGGAACAGATACGCAGTATTTT
TRBV7-6	TRBJ1-1	-	-	CASSPQQPRINTEAFF	TGTGCCAGCAGCCCCCAACAACCCCGAATTAACACTGAAGCTTTCTTT
TRBV9	TRBJ2-7	-	TRBD1	CASSTDAGTGTGNEQYF	TGTGCCAGCAGCACAGATGCCGGGACAGGGACTGGGAACGAGCAGTACTTC
TRBV2	TRBJ1-2	-	-	CARQTGANYGYTF	TGTGCCAGGCAGACAGGAGCTAACTATGGCTACACCTTC
TRBV12-5	TRBJ2-1	-	-	CASGLTGNEQFF	TGTGCTAGTGGTTTGACGGGCAATGAGCAGTTCTTC
TRBV6-5	TRBJ1-1	-	TRBD1	CASNRDRVNTEAFF	TGTGCCAGCAACCGAGACAGGGTGAACACTGAAGCTTTCTTT
TRBV7-2	TRBJ1-2	-	TRBD1	CASSTRDRGGGYTF	TGTGCCAGCAGCACAAGGGACAGGGGAGGCGGCTACACCTTC
TRBV7-2	TRBJ2-5	-	TRBD2	CASSPTSGVGETQYF	TGTGCCAGCAGCCCGACTAGCGGGGTGGGAGAGACCCAGTACTTC
TRBV15	TRBJ2-1	-	TRBD2	CATSTLAGGSSYNEQFF	TGTGCCACCAGCACCCTAGCGGGAGGATCCTCCTACAATGAGCAGTTCTTC
TRBV19	TRBJ1-3	-	-	CASRGFSGNTIYF	TGTGCCAGTCGCGGGTTCTCTGGAAACACCATATATTTT
TRBV2	TRBJ2-1	-	TRBD2	CASSEELAGYNEQFF	TGTGCCAGCAGTGAAGAACTAGCGGGGTACAATGAGCAGTTCTTC
TRBV10-3	TRBJ1-1	-	TRBD1	CAIGEGAETEAFF	TGTGCCATCGGCGAGGGGGCGGAGACTGAAGCTTTCTTT
TRBV10-3	TRBJ2-7	-	TRBD2	CAISNPVWGRETYEQYF	TGTGCCATCAGCAACCCCGTCTGGGGGAGGGAGACCTACGAGCAGTACTTC
TRBV6-2/TRBV6-3	TRBJ2-6	-	-	CASSYLTPGFSGANVLTF	TGTGCCAGCAGTTACCTAACTCCGGGATTCTCTGGGGCCAACGTCCTGACTTTC
TRBV4-1	TRBJ2-5	-	-	CASSQATKQETQYF	TGCGCCAGCAGCCAAGCAACTAAACAAGAGACCCAGTACTTC
TRBV6-5	TRBJ1-1	-	-	CASKGDTPGTEAFF	TGTGCCAGCAAGGGGGACACCCCAGGGACTGAAGCTTTCTTT